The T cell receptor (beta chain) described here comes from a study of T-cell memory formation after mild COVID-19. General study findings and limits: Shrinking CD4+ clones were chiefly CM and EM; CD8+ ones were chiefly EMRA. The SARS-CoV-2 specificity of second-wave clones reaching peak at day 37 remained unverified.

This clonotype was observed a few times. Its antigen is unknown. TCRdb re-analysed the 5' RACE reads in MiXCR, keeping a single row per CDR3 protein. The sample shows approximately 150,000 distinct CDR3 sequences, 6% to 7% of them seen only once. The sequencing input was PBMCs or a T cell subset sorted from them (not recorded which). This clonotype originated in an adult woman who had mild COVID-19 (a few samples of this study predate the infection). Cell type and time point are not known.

In DNA form, the CDR3 reads TGTGCCAGCAGTTACGGACTAGCGGGAACCGAGCAGTACTTC. Translated, it gives CASSYGLAGTEQYF. V is TRBV12-3 or TRBV12-4 and J is TRBJ2-7, with 12 bases that match TRBD2. The CDR3 has 14 residues. V lost 4 bases to trimming and J lost 6 bases; unmatched junction nucleotides: 4.